The 19 T cell receptor beta chains listed next were all sequenced from one sample in a study of beta chain features in type 1 diabetes. Isolated RNA was reverse transcribed in full, so expressed TCRB transcripts were sequenced. This table comes from immunoSEQ multiplex PCR, and its TCRdb copy is limited to in-frame clones, with some not included. The sample has about 180,000 clones; approximately 13% are singletons. The sample comprised central memory CD4+ T cells from blood. Receptor source: a woman between 18 and 29 years old in good health.

This clone was detected a few times. The CDR3 DNA follows: TGTGCCTGGAGACACCGGACTAGGGGGGTTGGGGAGCAGTTCTTC. Residues: CAWRHRTRGVGEQFF. The chain recombines TRBV30 with TRBJ2-1; TRBD2 might be the D (7 bases). Germline V CDR1 and CDR2: GTSNPN, SVGIG (reference sequence). The CDR3 totals 15 residues. Deletions cut 3 bases from V and 10 bases from J, with 22 bases between.

This clone was counted a few times. The J gene is TRBJ2-7, the V gene TRBV5-1, with TRBD1 as a possible D gene (6 bases). The CDR3 has 14 amino acids. The V and J ends lost 5 bases and 3 bases respectively, with 15 bases between them. Germline V gives CDR1 SGHRS, CDR2 YFSETQ. The CDR3 nucleotides read TGCGCCAGCAGGGGGGCAGGGAGTTTCTACGAGCAGTACTTC. Translating gives CASRGAGSFYEQYF.

This clone occurred a few times. V and J are TRBV10-3 and TRBJ2-7, with TRBD1 matching 10 bases. V was pared by 8 bases and J by 6 bases, with 13 bases of the junction left unmatched. The germline V gene encodes CDR1 ENHRY and CDR2 SYGVKD. The CDR3 runs to 15 residues. The CDR3 region is CAIGYLGDRGSEQYF. As DNA, the CDR3 is TGTGCCATCGGGTACCTAGGGGACAGGGGCTCCGAGCAGTACTTC.

The rearrangement joins TRBV7-2 to TRBJ2-7, with D possibly matching TRBD1 (6 bases). V gave up 4 bases and J gave up 3 bases, with 16 bases separating them. The germline CDR1 and CDR2 sequences are SGHTA and FQGNSA. This CDR3 has 15 amino acids. CDR3 sequence reads: CASSSEWGLGYEQYF. The CDR3 coding sequence is TGTGCCAGCAGCTCCGAGTGGGGGCTCGGCTACGAGCAGTACTTC. The entire variable domain, with the rest obtained from reference TRBV7-2 and TRBJ2-7, is as follows: GAGVSQSPSNKVTEKGKDVELRCDPISGHTALYWYRQSLGQGLEFLIYFQGNSAPDKSGLPSDRFSAERTGGSVSTLTIQRTQQEDSAVYLCASSSEWGLGYEQYFGPGTRLTVT.

This clone was seen a few times. V usage is TRBV29-1 and J usage is TRBJ2-7; 9 bases match TRBD1. The V segment lost 4 bases and the J segment 0 bases; nucleotides outside the gene matches: 4. This CDR3 has 14 residues. Germline-derived CDR1 and CDR2 are SQVTM and ANQGSEA. CDR3 sequence reads: CSVAVTGGSYEQYF. For the CDR3, the DNA is TGCAGCGTTGCTGTGACAGGGGGCTCCTACGAGCAGTACTTC.

V is TRBV28 and J is TRBJ2-7; TRBD1 matches 9 bases. The CDR3 extends over 14 amino acids. The J segment lost 7 bases and the V segment lost 8 bases, leaving 12 bases of the junction unmatched. The germline V gene encodes CDR1 MDHEN and CDR2 SYDVKM. CDR3 loop: CASGDSQGAREQYF. Written as DNA, the CDR3 is TGTGCCAGCGGAGACTCACAGGGGGCGCGGGAGCAGTACTTC.

J is TRBJ2-3 and V is TRBV30, with D perhaps matching TRBD1 (5 bases). V was cut by 0 bases and J by 0 bases, with 19 bases left in between. The CDR3 runs to 18 residues. The germline V gene encodes CDR1 GTSNPN and CDR2 SVGIG (reference sequence). DNA for the CDR3: TGTGCCTGGAGTGTTCGGTTAGGAACAGGTGAAAGCACAGATACGCAGTATTTT. Protein: CAWSVRLGTGESTDTQYF.

The CDR3 is CASSVDPAGWRGSTDTQYF. The CDR3 DNA reads as TGTGCCAGCAGCGTAGATCCCGCGGGATGGCGGGGTAGCACAGATACGCAGTATTTT. The chain employs TRBV9 and TRBJ2-3; tentative D call: TRBD2 (6 bases). Per germline, CDR1 SGDLS and CDR2 YYNGEE. V lost 0 bases and J 0 bases, leaving 20 bases between the germline ends. The CDR3 has 19 amino acids.

V usage is TRBV6-1 and J usage is TRBJ1-1; TRBD1 aligns across 7 bases. CDR1 is MNHNS and CDR2 is SASEGT in the germline V gene. V was pared by 6 bases and J by 0 bases, with 4 bases of the junction left unmatched. There are 14 residues in the CDR3. Here the CDR3 reads CASRLDRMNTEAFF. The CDR3, as DNA: TGTGCCAGCAGGTTGGACAGGATGAACACTGAAGCTTTCTTT.

The rearrangement links TRBV9 to TRBJ2-2, with D maybe TRBD1 (6 bases). Between the trimmed V and J ends, which lost 4 bases and 4 bases, there was a span of 8 bases. Germline CDR1 reads SGDLS; CDR2 reads YYNGEE. The CDR3 covers 13 residues. CDR3 DNA: TGTGCCAGCAGCCCAGGGGTCACCGGGGAGCTGTTTTTT. Encoded protein: CASSPGVTGELFF.

J is TRBJ2-1 and V is TRBV6-4, with TRBD2 identical over 11 bases. The CDR3 has 15 amino acids. Per germline, CDR1 MRHNA and CDR2 SNTAGT. The trim removed 4 bases at V and 6 bases at J, leaving 5 bases unmatched. CDR3 loop: CASSATSGVLNEQFF. The CDR3 DNA reads as TGTGCCAGCAGTGCGACTAGCGGGGTTCTCAATGAGCAGTTCTTC.

This clone was observed at least ten times. V gene TRBV15 combines with J gene TRBJ2-7, with a weak D call TRBD2 (6 bases). The germline V gene encodes CDR1 LNHNV and CDR2 YYDKDF (reference sequence). This CDR3 comprises 15 residues. Trimming took 3 bases from V and 4 from J, leaving 16 bases between them. The CDR3 protein is CATSSPGVREYEQYF. CDR3 in DNA: TGTGCCACCAGCAGCCCCGGGGTCCGGGAGTACGAGCAGTACTTC. Using reference TRBV15 and TRBJ2-7 for the parts outside the CDR3, the full variable domain is DAMVIQNPRYQVTQFGKPVTLSCSQTLNHNVMYWYQQKSSQAPKLLFHYYDKDFNNEADTPDNFQSRRPNTSFCFLDIRSPGLGDTAMYLCATSSPGVREYEQYFGPGTRLTVT.

This sequence joins TRBV11-1 and TRBJ2-7, with D unclear. This CDR3 contains 15 residues. The germline V and J ends were trimmed by 1 base and 5 bases, with 15 bases remaining between them. Germline CDR1 reads SGHAT; CDR2 reads FQDESV (reference sequence). The CDR3 coding sequence is TGTGCCAGCAGCTTAGGAGTCGGCCCAGGCAACGAGCAGTACTTC. Its protein product is CASSLGVGPGNEQYF.

The chain combines TRBV5-1 with TRBJ2-5; 9 bases agree with TRBD2. V shed 0 bases, J shed 5 bases, and the junction held 2 bases outside the gene matches. Germline CDR1 and CDR2: SGHRS and YFSETQ. The CDR3 runs to 14 residues. The chain's CDR3 is CASSLASGKETQYF. CDR3 nucleotide sequence: TGCGCCAGCAGCTTGGCTAGCGGGAAGGAGACCCAGTACTTC.

The chain couples TRBV19 to TRBJ1-2; D ambiguous. V shed 4 bases and J shed 4 bases, with 16 bases lying between them. Germline values: CDR1 LNHDA, CDR2 SQIVND (reference sequence). The CDR3 is 15 amino acids. This chain's CDR3 is CASSNEVDLGYGYTF. CDR3 nucleotide sequence: TGTGCCAGTAGTAATGAGGTCGACCTGGGCTATGGCTACACCTTC.

This clone came up a few times. This chain links TRBV5-6 with TRBJ1-1, with TRBD1 as a possible D gene (6 bases). In germline, CDR1 is SGHDT, CDR2 YYEEEE. The length of the CDR3 is 14 residues. Trimming left V 7 bases short and J 5 bases short, with 18 bases between. The CDR3 DNA is TGTGCCAGCCTAGCCTTCGACAGGAGAACTGAAGCTTTCTTT. It translates to CASLAFDRRTEAFF.

A few counts support this clone. This rearrangement joins TRBV29-1 to TRBJ2-7, with TRBD2 identical over 9 bases. The length of the CDR3 is 13 residues. The V gene end was trimmed by 4 bases and the J gene end by 6 bases; junction bases not matched to a gene: 7. The germline V gene encodes CDR1 SQVTM and CDR2 ANQGSEA. The DNA of the CDR3 is TGCAGCGTTGTACGGAGTAGCGGGAGCGAGCAGTACTTC. It translates to CSVVRSSGSEQYF.

This clone was seen ten or more times. The chain employs TRBV7-2 and TRBJ2-2, with D perhaps TRBD2 (6 bases). CDR1 is SGHTA, CDR2 FQGNSA, per germline. The CDR3 is made up of 12 amino acids. V lost 8 bases, J lost 7 bases, and 11 bases lay in between. This CDR3 is CASGLRVGELFF. The CDR3 DNA sequence: TGTGCCAGCGGACTACGTGTCGGGGAGCTGTTTTTT. The variable domain in full, with the rest retrieved from reference TRBV7-2 and TRBJ2-2, is GAGVSQSPSNKVTEKGKDVELRCDPISGHTALYWYRQSLGQGLEFLIYFQGNSAPDKSGLPSDRFSAERTGGSVSTLTIQRTQQEDSAVYLCASGLRVGELFFGEGSRLTVL.

The rearrangement links TRBV5-1 to TRBJ2-3, with 10 nucleotides matching TRBD1. The V segment lost 3 bases and the J segment 4 bases; nucleotides outside the gene matches: 5. This CDR3 comprises 15 residues. Looked up from germline, CDR1 is SGHRS and CDR2 is YFSETQ. CDR3 DNA: TGCGCCAGCAGCTACCGGGACAGGGGTGCAGATACGCAGTATTTT. The encoded protein is CASSYRDRGADTQYF.